Sequencing of this T cell receptor beta chain was carried out in a study of OX40 agonist ivuxolimab in advanced cancers. Study-wide background: A mean age of approximately 60 years, range roughly 23 to 85, was recorded, and approximately 85% were male.

Sequencing used immunoSEQ multiplex PCR; TCRdb keeps in-frame clones, though not all of them. The sample lists some 60,000 clones, 85% to 95% seen once, with roughly 19% in the top ten. This clone has just one count. Sequencing was performed on CD4+ or CD8+ T cells sorted from blood, taken in a trial of the OX40 agonist ivuxolimab. This receptor was taken from an adult with an advanced solid tumor such as melanoma, head and neck, liver or kidney cancer.

The CDR3 sequence is CASSSGSLAPGELFF. CDR3 nucleotides: TGTGCCAGCAGTAGCGGGAGCTTGGCCCCCGGGGAGCTGTTTTTT. The chain uses TRBV2 and TRBJ2-2, with TRBD2 matching 8 bases. In germline, CDR1 is SNHLY, CDR2 FYNNEI. The CDR3 sequence is 15 residues long. V trimming: 5 bases; J trimming: 6 bases; junction bases outside the gene matches: 8.